The 3 T cell receptor beta chains below were found in one sample sequenced in a study of human thymus T cells. Using immunoSEQ multiplex PCR, the repertoire was profiled, and TCRdb retains in-frame clones only, with some absent. The data contain roughly 60,000 clones, approximately 93% of them seen just once; the ten biggest clones take up 5.5% to 7%. The sequencing input was blood. These receptors came from a boy in the first two years of life with a congenital heart defect but otherwise immunologically healthy.

This chain uses TRBV28 with TRBJ2-7; D possibly corresponds to TRBD1 (5 bases). V dropped 2 bases and J dropped 7 bases, with 12 bases sitting between them. Per germline, CDR1 MDHEN and CDR2 SYDVKM. The CDR3 contains 13 residues. CDR3 nucleotide sequence: TGTGCCAGCAGTTTACAGGGTGGCGATGAGCAGTACTTC. This codes for CASSLQGGDEQYF.

The V gene is TRBV10-3, the J gene TRBJ2-1; weak D call: TRBD2 (5 bases). CDR1 and CDR2 (germline): ENHRY, SYGVKD. This CDR3 region has 13 residues. Trimming cost V 6 bases and J 6 bases, with 12 bases left between them. The CDR3 DNA follows: TGTGCCATCAGATTAGCGTTAGGCAATGAGCAGTTCTTC. Its protein product is CAIRLALGNEQFF.

This chain's CDR3 is CASSLPWTGEESTEAFF. As DNA, the CDR3 is TGCGCCAGCAGCTTGCCATGGACAGGGGAGGAGAGCACTGAAGCTTTCTTT. The gene calls are TRBV5-1 and TRBJ1-1; TRBD1 agrees at 9 bases. The CDR3 spans 17 residues. In germline, CDR1 is SGHRS, CDR2 YFSETQ. J lost 4 bases, V lost 1 base, and 11 bases had no gene match.